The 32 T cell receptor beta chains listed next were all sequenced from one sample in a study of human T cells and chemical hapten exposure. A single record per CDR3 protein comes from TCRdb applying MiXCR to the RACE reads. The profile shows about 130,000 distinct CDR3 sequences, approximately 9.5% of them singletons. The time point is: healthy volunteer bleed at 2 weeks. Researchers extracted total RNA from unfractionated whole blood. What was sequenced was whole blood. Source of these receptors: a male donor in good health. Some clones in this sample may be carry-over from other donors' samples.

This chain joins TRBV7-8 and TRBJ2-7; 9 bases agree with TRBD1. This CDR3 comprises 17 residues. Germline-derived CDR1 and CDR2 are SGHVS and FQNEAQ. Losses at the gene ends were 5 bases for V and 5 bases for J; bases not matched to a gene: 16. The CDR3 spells CASSVSSPGQGTHEQYF. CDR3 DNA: TGTGCCAGCAGCGTCAGTTCTCCGGGACAGGGAACCCACGAGCAGTACTTC.

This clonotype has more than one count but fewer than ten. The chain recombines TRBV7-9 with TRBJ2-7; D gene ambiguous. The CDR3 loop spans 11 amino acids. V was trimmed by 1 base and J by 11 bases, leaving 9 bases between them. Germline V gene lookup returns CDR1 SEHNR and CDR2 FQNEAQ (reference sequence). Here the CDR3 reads CASSLGRSKYF. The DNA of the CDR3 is TGTGCCAGCAGCTTAGGCCGTTCGAAGTACTTC. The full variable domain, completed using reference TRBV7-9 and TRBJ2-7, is DTGVSQNPRHKITKRGQNVTFRCDPISEHNRLYWYRQTLGQGPEFLTYFQNEAQLEKSRLLSDRFSAERPKGSFSTLEIQRTEQGDSAMYLCASSLGRSKYFGPGTRLTVT.

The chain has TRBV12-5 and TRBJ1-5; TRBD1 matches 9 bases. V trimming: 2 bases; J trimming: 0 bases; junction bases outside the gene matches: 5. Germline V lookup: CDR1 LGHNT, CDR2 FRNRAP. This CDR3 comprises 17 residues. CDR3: CASGLTPQGASNQPQHF. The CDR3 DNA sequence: TGTGCTAGTGGTTTGACCCCACAGGGGGCTAGCAATCAGCCCCAGCATTTT.

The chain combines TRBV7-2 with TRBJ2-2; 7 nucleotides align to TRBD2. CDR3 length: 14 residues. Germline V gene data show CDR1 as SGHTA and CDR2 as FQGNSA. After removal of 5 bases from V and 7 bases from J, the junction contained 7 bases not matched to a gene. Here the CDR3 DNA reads TGTGCCAGCAGCCTGGGGGGGACCGGCGGGGAGCTGTTTTTT. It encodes CASSLGGTGGELFF.

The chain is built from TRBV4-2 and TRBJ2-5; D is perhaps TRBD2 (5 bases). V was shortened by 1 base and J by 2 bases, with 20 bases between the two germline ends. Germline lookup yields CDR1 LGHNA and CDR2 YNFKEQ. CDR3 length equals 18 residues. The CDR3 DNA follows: TGTGCCAGCAGCCAAGGGTCAGCGCTAGCAAGTATGCAAGAGACCCAGTACTTC. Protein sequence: CASSQGSALASMQETQYF.

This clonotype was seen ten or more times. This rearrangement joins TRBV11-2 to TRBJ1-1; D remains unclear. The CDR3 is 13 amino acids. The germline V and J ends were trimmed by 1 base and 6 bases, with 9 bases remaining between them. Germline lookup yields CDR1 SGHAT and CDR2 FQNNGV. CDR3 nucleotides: TGTGCCAGCAGCTTAGGGTCAGGATCTGAAGCTTTCTTT. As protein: CASSLGSGSEAFF.

CDR3 amino acids: CSASGLAGAQETQYF. As DNA, the CDR3 is TGCAGTGCTAGTGGACTAGCGGGGGCCCAAGAGACCCAGTACTTC. V is TRBV20-1 and J is TRBJ2-5; 13 bases align to TRBD2. CDR3 size: 15 residues. The J segment lost 1 base and the V segment lost 3 bases, leaving 2 bases of the junction unmatched. Germline lookup yields CDR1 DFQATT and CDR2 SNEGSKA (reference sequence).

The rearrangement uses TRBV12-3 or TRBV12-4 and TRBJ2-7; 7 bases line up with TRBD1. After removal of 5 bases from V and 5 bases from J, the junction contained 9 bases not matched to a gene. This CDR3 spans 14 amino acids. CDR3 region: CASSPMTGRNEQYF. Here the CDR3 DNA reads TGTGCCAGCAGTCCCATGACAGGGCGGAACGAGCAGTACTTC.

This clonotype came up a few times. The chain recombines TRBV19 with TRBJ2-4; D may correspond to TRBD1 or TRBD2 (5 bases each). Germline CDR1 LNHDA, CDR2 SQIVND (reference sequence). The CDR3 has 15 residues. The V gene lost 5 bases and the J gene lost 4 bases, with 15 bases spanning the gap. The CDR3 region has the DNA TGTGCCAGTAGTCTCTCCGGGACGCTGAAAAACATTCAGTACTTC. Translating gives CASSLSGTLKNIQYF.

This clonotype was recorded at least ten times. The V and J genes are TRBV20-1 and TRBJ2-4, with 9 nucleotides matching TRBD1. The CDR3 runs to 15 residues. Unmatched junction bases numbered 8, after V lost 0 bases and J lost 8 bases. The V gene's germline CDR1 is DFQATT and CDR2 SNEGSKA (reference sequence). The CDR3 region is CSARDIGGQGDIQYF. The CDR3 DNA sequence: TGCAGTGCTAGAGATATCGGGGGACAGGGTGACATTCAGTACTTC.

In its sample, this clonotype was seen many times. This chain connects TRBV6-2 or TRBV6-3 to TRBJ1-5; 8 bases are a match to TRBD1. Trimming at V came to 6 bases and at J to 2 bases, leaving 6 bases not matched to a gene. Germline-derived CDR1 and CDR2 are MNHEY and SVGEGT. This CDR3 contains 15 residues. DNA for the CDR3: TGTGCCAGCAGATCGGACAGGGAGGGCAATCAGCCCCAGCATTTT. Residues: CASRSDREGNQPQHF.

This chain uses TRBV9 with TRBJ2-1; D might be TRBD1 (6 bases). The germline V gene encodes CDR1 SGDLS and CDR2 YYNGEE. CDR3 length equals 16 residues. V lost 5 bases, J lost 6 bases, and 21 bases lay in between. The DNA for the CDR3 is TGTGCCAGCAGTGCGCCCGGCACAGGGAGCTCCAATGAGCAGTTCTTC. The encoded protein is CASSAPGTGSSNEQFF.

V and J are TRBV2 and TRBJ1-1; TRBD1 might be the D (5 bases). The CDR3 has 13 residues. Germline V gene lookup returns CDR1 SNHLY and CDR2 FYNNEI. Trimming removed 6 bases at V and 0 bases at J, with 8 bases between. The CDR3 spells CASSDSLNTEAFF. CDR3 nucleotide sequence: TGTGCCAGCAGCGACAGTCTGAACACTGAAGCTTTCTTT.

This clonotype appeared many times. CDR3 coding DNA: TGCAGTGCTAGAGGTCAGGGGGTCGAAGAGACCCAGTACTTC. Amino acid sequence: CSARGQGVEETQYF. V gene TRBV20-1 combines with J gene TRBJ2-5; 7 bases agree with TRBD1. CDR3 size: 14 residues. Trimming cost V 1 base and J 3 bases; bases outside gene matches: 5. Germline CDR1 DFQATT, CDR2 SNEGSKA (reference sequence).

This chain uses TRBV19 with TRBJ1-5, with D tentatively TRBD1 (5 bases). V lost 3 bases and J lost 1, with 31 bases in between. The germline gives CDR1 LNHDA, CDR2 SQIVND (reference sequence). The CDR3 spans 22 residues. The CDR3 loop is CASSIPRRGISPLVLSNQPQHF. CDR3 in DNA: TGTGCCAGTAGTATTCCAAGGCGGGGGATTAGCCCCCTTGTTCTCAGCAATCAGCCCCAGCATTTT.

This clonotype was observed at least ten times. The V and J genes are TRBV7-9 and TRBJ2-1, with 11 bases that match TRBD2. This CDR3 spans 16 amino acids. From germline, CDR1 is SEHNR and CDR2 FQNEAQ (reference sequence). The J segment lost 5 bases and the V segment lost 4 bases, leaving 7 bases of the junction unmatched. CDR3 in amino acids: CASSSTASGRHNEQFF. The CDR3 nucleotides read TGTGCCAGCAGCTCAACCGCTAGCGGGAGGCACAATGAGCAGTTCTTC.

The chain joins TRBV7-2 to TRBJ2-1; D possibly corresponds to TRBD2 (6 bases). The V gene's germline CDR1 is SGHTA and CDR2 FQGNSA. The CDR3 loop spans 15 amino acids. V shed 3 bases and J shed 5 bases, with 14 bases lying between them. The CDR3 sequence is CASSFDAEGHNEQFF. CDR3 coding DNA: TGTGCCAGCAGCTTTGATGCGGAGGGGCACAATGAGCAGTTCTTC.

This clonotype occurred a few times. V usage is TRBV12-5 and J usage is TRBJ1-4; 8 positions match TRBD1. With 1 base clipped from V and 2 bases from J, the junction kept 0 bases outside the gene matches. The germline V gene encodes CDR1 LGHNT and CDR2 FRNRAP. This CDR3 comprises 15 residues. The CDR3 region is CASGLGTGTNEKLFF. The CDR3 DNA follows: TGTGCTAGTGGTTTGGGGACAGGGACTAATGAAAAACTGTTTTTT. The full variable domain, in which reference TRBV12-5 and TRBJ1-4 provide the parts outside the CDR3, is DARVTQTPRHKVTEMGQEVTMRCQPILGHNTVFWYRQTMMQGLELLAYFRNRAPLDDSGMPKDRFSAEMPDATLATLKIQPSEPRDSAVYFCASGLGTGTNEKLFFGSGTQLSVL.

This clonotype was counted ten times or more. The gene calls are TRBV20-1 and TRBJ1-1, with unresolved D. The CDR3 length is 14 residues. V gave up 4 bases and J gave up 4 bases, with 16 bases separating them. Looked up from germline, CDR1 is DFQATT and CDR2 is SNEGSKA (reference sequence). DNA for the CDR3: TGCAGTGCTATTCACAGATTAGAAGGCACTGAAGCTTTCTTT. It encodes CSAIHRLEGTEAFF.

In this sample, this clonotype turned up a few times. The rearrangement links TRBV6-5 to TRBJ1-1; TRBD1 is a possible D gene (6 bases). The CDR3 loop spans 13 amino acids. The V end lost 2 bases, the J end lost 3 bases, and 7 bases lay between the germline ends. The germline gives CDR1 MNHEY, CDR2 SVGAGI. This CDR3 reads CASSYEGDTEAFF. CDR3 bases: TGTGCCAGCAGTTACGAGGGGGACACTGAAGCTTTCTTT.

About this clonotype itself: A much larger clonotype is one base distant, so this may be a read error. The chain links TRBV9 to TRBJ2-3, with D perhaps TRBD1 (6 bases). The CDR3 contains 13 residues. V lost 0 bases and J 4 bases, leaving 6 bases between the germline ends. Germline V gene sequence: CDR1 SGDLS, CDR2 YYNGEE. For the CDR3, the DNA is TGTGCCAGCAGCGTAGCAGGGGCAGATACGCAGTATTTT. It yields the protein CASSVAGADTQYF.

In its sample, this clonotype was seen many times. CDR3 nucleotide sequence: TGTGCCAGCAGTGAACGGGGAGCGGCAGATACGCAGTATTTT. Residues: CASSERGAADTQYF. The V call is TRBV6-1, the J call TRBJ2-3; possible D gene TRBD2, 5 bases. In germline, CDR1 is MNHNS, CDR2 SASEGT. The length of the CDR3 is 14 residues. Trimming took off 2 bases at V and 4 bases at J, with 10 bases between the two ends.

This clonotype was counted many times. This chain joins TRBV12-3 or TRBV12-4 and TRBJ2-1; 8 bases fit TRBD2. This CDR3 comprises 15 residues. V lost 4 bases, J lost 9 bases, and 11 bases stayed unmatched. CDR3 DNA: TGTGCCAGCAGTTCGACCAGCGGGAGTTGGAGTGAGCAGTTCTTC. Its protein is CASSSTSGSWSEQFF.

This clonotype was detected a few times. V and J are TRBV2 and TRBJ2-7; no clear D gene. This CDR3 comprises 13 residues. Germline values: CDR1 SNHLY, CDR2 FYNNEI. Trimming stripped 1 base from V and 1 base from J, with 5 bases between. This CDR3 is CASSEGFSYEQYF. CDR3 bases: TGTGCCAGCAGTGAAGGTTTTTCCTACGAGCAGTACTTC.

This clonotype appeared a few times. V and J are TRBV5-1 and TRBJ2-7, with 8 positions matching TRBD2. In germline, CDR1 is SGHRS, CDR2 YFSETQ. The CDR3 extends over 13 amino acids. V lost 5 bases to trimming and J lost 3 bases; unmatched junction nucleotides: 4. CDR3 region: CASSRGGYYEQYF. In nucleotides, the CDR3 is TGCGCCAGCAGTCGGGGGGGTTACTACGAGCAGTACTTC.

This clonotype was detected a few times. The CDR3: CASSRQKLLSYNEQFF. The DNA for the CDR3 is TGTGCCAGCAGCCGACAGAAATTGCTCTCCTACAATGAGCAGTTCTTC. This sequence joins TRBV7-9 and TRBJ2-1, with D perhaps matching TRBD1 (5 bases). Germline CDR1 SEHNR, CDR2 FQNEAQ (reference sequence). With 5 bases removed from V and 0 bases from J, the gap between germline ends came to 14 bases. This CDR3 has 16 amino acids.

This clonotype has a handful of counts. CDR3 nucleotides: TGTGCCAGCAGCTTAGGGGACAGGGGGCGCGGGATAGATACGCAGTATTTT. Translation gives CASSLGDRGRGIDTQYF. This chain links TRBV7-8 with TRBJ2-3; 12 positions agree with TRBD1. This CDR3 has 17 amino acids. The J segment lost 5 bases and the V segment lost 1 base, leaving 7 bases of the junction unmatched. Germline V CDR1 and CDR2: SGHVS, FQNEAQ.

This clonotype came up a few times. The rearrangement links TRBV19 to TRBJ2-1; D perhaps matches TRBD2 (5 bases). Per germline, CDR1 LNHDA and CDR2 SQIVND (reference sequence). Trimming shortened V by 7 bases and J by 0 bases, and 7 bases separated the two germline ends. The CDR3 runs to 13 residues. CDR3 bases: TGTGCCAGTACGGGAAGCTCCTACAATGAGCAGTTCTTC. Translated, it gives CASTGSSYNEQFF.

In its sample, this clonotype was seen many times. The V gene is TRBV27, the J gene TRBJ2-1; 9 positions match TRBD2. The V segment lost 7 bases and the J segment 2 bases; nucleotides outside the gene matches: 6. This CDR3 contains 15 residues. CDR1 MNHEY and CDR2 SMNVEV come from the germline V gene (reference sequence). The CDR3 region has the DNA TGTGCCAGCAAGCTAGCGGGGAGCACCTACAATGAGCAGTTCTTC. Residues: CASKLAGSTYNEQFF.

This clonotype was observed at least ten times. The CDR3 sequence: CASSLREAPRETQYF. The CDR3 DNA reads TGTGCCAGCAGCTTAAGGGAGGCGCCCCGAGAGACCCAGTACTTC. The rearrangement uses TRBV7-7 and TRBJ2-5; possible D gene TRBD2, 6 bases. Germline CDR1 SSHAT, CDR2 FNYEAQ (reference sequence). V shed 2 bases and J shed 4 bases, with 14 bases lying between them. This CDR3 comprises 15 residues.

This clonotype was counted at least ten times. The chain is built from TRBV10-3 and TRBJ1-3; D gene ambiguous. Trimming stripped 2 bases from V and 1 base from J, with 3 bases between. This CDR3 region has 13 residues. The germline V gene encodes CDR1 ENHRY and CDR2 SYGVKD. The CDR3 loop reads CAISEGSGNTIYF. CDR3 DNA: TGTGCCATCAGTGAGGGGTCTGGAAACACCATATATTTT.

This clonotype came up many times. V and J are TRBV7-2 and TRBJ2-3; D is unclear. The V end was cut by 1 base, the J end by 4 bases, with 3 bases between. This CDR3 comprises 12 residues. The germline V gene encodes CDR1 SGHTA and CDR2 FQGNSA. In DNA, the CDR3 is TGTGCCAGCAGCTTAGTTCCAGATACGCAGTATTTT. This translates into CASSLVPDTQYF.